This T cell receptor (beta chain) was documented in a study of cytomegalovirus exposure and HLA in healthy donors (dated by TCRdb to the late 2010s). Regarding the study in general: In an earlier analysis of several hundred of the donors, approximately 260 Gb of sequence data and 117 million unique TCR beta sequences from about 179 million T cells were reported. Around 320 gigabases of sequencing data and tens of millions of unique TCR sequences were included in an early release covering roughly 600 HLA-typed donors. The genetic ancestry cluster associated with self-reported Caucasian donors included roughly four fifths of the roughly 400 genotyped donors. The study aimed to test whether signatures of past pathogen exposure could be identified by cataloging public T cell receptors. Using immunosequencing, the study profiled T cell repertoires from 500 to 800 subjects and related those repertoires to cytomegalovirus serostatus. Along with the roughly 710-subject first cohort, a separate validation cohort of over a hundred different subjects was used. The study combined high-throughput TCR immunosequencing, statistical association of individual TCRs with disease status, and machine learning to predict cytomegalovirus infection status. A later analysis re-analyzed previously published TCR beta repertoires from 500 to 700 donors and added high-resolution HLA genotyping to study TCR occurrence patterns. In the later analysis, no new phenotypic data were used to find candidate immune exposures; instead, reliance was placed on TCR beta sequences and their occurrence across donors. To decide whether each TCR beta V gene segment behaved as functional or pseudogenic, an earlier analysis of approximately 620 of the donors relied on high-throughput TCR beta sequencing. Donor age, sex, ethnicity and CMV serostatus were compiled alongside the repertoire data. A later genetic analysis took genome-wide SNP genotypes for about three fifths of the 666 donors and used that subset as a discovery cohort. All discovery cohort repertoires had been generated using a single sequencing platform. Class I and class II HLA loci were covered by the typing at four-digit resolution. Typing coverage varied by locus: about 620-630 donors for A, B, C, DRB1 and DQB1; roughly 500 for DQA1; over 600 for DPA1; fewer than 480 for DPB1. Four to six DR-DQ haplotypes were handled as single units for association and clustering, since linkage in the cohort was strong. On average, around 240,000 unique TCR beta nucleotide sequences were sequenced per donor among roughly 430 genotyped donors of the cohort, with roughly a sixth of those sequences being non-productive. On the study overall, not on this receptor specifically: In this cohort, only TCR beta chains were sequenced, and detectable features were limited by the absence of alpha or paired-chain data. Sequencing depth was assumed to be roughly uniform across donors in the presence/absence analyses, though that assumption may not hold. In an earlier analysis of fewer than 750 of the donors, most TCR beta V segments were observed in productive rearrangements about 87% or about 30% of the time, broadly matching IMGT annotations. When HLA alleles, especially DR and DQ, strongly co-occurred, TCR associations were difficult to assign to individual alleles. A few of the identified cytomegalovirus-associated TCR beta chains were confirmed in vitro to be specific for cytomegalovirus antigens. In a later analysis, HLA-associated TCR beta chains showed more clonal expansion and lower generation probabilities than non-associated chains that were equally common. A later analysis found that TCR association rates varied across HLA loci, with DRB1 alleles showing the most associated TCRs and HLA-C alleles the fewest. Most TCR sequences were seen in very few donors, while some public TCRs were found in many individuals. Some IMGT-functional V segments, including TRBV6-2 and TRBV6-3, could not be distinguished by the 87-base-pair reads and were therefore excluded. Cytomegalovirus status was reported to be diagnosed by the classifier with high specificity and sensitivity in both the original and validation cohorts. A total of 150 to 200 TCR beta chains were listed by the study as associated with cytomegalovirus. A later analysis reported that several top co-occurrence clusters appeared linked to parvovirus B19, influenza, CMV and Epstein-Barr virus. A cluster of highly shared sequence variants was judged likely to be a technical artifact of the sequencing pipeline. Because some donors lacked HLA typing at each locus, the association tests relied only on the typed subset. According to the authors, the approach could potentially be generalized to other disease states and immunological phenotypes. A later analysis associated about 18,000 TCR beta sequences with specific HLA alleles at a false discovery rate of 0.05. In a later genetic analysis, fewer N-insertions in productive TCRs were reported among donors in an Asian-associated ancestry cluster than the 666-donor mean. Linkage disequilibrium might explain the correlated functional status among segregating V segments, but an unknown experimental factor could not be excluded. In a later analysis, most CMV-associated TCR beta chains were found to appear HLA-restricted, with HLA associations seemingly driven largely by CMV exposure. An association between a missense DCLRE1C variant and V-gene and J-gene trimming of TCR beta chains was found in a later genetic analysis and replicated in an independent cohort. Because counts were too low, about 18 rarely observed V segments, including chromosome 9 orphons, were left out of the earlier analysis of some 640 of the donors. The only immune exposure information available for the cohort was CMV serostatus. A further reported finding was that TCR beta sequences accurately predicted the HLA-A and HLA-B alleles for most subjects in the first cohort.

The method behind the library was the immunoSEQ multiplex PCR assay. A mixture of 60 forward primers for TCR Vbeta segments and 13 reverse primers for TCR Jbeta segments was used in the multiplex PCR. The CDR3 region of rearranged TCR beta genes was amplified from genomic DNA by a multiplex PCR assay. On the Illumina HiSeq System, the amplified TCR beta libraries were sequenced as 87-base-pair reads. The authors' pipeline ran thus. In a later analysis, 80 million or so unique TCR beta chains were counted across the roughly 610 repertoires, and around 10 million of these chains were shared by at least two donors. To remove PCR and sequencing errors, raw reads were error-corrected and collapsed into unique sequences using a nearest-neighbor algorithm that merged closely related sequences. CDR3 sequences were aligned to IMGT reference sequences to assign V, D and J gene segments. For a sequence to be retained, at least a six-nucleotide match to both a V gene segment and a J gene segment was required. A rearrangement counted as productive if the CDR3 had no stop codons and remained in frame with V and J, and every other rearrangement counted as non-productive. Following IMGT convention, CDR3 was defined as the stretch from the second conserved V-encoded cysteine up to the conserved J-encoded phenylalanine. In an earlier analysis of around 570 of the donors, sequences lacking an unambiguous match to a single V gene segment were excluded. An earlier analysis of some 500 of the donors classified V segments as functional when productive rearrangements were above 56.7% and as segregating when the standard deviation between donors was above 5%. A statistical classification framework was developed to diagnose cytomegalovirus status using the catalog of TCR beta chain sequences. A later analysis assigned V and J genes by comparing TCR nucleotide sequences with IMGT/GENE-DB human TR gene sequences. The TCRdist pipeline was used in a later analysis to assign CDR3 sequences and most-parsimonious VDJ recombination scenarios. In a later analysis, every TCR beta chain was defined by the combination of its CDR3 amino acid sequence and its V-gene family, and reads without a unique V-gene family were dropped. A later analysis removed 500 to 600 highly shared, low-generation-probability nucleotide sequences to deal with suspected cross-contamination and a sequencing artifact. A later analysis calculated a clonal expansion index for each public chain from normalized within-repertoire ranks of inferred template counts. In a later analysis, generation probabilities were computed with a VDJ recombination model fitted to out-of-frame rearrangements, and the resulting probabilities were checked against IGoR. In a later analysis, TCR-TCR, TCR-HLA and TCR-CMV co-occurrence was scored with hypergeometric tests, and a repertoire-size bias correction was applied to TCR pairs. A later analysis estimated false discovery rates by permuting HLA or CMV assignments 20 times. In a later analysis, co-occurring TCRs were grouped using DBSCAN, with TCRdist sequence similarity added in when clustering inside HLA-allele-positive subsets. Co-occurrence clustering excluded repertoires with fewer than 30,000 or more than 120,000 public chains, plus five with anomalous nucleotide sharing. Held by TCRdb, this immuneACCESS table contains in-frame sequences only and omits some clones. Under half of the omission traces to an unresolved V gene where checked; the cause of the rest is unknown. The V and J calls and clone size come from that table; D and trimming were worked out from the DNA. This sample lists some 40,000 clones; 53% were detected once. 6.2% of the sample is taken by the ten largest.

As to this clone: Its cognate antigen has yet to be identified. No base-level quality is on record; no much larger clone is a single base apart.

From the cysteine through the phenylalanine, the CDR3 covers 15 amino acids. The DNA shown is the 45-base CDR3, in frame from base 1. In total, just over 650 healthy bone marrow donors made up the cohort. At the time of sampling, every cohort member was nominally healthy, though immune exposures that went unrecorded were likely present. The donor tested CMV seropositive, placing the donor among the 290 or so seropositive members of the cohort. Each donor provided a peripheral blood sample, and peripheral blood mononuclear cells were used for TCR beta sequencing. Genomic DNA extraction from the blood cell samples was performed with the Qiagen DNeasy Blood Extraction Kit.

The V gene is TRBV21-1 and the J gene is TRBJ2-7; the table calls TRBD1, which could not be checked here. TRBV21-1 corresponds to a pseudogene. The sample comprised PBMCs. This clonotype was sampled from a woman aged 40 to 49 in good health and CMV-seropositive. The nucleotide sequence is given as TGTGCCAGCAGCAAAGGGACAGGGAAAGTCTACGAGCAGTACTTC. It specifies CASSKGTGKVYEQYF.